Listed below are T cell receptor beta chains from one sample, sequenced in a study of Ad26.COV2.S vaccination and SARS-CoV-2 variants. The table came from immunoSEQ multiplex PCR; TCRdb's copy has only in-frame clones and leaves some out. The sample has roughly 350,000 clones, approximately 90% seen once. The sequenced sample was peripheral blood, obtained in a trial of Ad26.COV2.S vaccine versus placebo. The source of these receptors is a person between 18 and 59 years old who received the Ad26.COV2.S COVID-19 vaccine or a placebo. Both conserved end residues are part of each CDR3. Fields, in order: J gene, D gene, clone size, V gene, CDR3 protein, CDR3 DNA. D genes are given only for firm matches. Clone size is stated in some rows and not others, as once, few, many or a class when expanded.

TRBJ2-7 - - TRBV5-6 CASSQSGHYEQYF TGTGCCAGCAGCCAATCCGGGCACTACGAGCAGTACTTC
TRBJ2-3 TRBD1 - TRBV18 CASSPGQGLADTQYF TGTGCCAGCTCTCCGGGACAGGGTCTTGCAGATACGCAGTATTTT
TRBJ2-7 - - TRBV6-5 CASNSQSGGPYEQYF TGTGCCAGCAACTCCCAGTCTGGGGGGCCCTACGAGCAGTACTTC
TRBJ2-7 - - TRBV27 CASSSPDHEQYF TGTGCCAGCAGTTCCCCAGACCACGAGCAGTACTTC
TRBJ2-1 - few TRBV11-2 CASSLVPGTSYNEQFF TGTGCCAGCAGCTTAGTCCCGGGAACCTCCTACAATGAGCAGTTCTTC
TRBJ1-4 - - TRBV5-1 CASSRGPANEKLFF TGCGCCAGCAGCCGGGGGCCGGCTAATGAAAAACTGTTTTTT
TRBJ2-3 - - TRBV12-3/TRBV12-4 CASSGQLTDTQYF TGTGCCAGCAGTGGACAGCTCACAGATACGCAGTATTTT
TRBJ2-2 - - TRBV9 CASSSAGELFF TGTGCCAGCTCTAGTGCCGGGGAGCTGTTTTTT
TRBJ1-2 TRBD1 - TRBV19 CASSPGTGVSHGYTF TGTGCCAGTAGTCCCGGGACAGGGGTCTCCCATGGCTACACCTTC
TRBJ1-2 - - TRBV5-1 CASSLERASYTF TGCGCCAGCAGCTTGGAAAGGGCGTCCTACACCTTC
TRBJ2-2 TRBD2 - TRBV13 CASSLRPQRGTGELFF TGTGCCAGCAGCTTACGCCCCCAGCGGGGCACCGGGGAGCTGTTTTTT
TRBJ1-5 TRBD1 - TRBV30 CAWSVDRGQPQHF TGTGCCTGGAGTGTAGACAGGGGCCAGCCCCAGCATTTT
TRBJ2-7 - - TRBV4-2 CASSQFTSEQYF TGTGCCAGCAGCCAGTTTACATCCGAGCAGTACTTC
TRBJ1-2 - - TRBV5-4 CASSLGEDGYTF TGTGCCAGCAGCTTGGGGGAGGATGGCTACACCTTC
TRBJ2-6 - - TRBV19 CASRETGSGANVLTF TGTGCCAGTAGAGAAACAGGGTCTGGGGCCAACGTCCTGACTTTC
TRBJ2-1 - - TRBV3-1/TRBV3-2 CASSQVRGYNEQFF TGTGCCAGCAGCCAAGTTCGAGGGTACAATGAGCAGTTCTTC
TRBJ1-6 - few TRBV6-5 CASSYSSDSPLHF TGTGCCAGCAGTTACTCTTCCGATTCACCCCTCCACTTT
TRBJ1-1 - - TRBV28 CASSLDVRVENTEAFF TGTGCCAGCAGTTTAGATGTCAGGGTCGAGAACACTGAAGCTTTCTTT
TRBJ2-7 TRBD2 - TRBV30 CAWSVSRTSVVYEQYF TGTGCCTGGAGTGTTAGTCGGACTAGCGTTGTCTACGAGCAGTACTTC
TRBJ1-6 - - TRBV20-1 CSASSGDNSPLHF TGCAGTGCTAGTTCCGGGGATAATTCACCCCTCCACTTT
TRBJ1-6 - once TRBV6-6 CASSYSRTETPLHF TGTGCCAGCAGTTACTCCCGGACAGAGACACCCCTCCACTTT
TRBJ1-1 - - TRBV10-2 CASSESPANTEAFF TGCGCCAGCAGTGAGTCGCCAGCGAACACTGAAGCTTTCTTT
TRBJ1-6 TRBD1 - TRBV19 CASSIPPRTGEGSPLHF TGTGCCAGTAGTATCCCCCCACGGACAGGGGAGGGATCACCCCTCCACTTT
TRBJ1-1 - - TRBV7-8 CASSLAVGTEAFF TGTGCCAGCAGCTTAGCAGTGGGCACTGAAGCTTTCTTT
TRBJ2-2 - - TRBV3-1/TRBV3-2 CASSQEAGTGNTGELFF TGTGCCAGCAGCCAAGAAGCGGGCACAGGGAACACCGGGGAGCTGTTTTTT
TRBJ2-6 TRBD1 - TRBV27 CASSSLGQGPGANVLTF TGTGCCAGCAGTTCTCTAGGACAGGGGCCTGGGGCCAACGTCCTGACTTTC
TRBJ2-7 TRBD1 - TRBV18 CASSEGTGRSYEQYF TGTGCCAGCTCAGAAGGGACAGGCCGCTCCTACGAGCAGTACTTC
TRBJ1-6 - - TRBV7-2 CASSSPRGKSSPLHF TGTGCCAGCAGCTCCCCCAGGGGCAAAAGTTCACCCCTCCACTTT